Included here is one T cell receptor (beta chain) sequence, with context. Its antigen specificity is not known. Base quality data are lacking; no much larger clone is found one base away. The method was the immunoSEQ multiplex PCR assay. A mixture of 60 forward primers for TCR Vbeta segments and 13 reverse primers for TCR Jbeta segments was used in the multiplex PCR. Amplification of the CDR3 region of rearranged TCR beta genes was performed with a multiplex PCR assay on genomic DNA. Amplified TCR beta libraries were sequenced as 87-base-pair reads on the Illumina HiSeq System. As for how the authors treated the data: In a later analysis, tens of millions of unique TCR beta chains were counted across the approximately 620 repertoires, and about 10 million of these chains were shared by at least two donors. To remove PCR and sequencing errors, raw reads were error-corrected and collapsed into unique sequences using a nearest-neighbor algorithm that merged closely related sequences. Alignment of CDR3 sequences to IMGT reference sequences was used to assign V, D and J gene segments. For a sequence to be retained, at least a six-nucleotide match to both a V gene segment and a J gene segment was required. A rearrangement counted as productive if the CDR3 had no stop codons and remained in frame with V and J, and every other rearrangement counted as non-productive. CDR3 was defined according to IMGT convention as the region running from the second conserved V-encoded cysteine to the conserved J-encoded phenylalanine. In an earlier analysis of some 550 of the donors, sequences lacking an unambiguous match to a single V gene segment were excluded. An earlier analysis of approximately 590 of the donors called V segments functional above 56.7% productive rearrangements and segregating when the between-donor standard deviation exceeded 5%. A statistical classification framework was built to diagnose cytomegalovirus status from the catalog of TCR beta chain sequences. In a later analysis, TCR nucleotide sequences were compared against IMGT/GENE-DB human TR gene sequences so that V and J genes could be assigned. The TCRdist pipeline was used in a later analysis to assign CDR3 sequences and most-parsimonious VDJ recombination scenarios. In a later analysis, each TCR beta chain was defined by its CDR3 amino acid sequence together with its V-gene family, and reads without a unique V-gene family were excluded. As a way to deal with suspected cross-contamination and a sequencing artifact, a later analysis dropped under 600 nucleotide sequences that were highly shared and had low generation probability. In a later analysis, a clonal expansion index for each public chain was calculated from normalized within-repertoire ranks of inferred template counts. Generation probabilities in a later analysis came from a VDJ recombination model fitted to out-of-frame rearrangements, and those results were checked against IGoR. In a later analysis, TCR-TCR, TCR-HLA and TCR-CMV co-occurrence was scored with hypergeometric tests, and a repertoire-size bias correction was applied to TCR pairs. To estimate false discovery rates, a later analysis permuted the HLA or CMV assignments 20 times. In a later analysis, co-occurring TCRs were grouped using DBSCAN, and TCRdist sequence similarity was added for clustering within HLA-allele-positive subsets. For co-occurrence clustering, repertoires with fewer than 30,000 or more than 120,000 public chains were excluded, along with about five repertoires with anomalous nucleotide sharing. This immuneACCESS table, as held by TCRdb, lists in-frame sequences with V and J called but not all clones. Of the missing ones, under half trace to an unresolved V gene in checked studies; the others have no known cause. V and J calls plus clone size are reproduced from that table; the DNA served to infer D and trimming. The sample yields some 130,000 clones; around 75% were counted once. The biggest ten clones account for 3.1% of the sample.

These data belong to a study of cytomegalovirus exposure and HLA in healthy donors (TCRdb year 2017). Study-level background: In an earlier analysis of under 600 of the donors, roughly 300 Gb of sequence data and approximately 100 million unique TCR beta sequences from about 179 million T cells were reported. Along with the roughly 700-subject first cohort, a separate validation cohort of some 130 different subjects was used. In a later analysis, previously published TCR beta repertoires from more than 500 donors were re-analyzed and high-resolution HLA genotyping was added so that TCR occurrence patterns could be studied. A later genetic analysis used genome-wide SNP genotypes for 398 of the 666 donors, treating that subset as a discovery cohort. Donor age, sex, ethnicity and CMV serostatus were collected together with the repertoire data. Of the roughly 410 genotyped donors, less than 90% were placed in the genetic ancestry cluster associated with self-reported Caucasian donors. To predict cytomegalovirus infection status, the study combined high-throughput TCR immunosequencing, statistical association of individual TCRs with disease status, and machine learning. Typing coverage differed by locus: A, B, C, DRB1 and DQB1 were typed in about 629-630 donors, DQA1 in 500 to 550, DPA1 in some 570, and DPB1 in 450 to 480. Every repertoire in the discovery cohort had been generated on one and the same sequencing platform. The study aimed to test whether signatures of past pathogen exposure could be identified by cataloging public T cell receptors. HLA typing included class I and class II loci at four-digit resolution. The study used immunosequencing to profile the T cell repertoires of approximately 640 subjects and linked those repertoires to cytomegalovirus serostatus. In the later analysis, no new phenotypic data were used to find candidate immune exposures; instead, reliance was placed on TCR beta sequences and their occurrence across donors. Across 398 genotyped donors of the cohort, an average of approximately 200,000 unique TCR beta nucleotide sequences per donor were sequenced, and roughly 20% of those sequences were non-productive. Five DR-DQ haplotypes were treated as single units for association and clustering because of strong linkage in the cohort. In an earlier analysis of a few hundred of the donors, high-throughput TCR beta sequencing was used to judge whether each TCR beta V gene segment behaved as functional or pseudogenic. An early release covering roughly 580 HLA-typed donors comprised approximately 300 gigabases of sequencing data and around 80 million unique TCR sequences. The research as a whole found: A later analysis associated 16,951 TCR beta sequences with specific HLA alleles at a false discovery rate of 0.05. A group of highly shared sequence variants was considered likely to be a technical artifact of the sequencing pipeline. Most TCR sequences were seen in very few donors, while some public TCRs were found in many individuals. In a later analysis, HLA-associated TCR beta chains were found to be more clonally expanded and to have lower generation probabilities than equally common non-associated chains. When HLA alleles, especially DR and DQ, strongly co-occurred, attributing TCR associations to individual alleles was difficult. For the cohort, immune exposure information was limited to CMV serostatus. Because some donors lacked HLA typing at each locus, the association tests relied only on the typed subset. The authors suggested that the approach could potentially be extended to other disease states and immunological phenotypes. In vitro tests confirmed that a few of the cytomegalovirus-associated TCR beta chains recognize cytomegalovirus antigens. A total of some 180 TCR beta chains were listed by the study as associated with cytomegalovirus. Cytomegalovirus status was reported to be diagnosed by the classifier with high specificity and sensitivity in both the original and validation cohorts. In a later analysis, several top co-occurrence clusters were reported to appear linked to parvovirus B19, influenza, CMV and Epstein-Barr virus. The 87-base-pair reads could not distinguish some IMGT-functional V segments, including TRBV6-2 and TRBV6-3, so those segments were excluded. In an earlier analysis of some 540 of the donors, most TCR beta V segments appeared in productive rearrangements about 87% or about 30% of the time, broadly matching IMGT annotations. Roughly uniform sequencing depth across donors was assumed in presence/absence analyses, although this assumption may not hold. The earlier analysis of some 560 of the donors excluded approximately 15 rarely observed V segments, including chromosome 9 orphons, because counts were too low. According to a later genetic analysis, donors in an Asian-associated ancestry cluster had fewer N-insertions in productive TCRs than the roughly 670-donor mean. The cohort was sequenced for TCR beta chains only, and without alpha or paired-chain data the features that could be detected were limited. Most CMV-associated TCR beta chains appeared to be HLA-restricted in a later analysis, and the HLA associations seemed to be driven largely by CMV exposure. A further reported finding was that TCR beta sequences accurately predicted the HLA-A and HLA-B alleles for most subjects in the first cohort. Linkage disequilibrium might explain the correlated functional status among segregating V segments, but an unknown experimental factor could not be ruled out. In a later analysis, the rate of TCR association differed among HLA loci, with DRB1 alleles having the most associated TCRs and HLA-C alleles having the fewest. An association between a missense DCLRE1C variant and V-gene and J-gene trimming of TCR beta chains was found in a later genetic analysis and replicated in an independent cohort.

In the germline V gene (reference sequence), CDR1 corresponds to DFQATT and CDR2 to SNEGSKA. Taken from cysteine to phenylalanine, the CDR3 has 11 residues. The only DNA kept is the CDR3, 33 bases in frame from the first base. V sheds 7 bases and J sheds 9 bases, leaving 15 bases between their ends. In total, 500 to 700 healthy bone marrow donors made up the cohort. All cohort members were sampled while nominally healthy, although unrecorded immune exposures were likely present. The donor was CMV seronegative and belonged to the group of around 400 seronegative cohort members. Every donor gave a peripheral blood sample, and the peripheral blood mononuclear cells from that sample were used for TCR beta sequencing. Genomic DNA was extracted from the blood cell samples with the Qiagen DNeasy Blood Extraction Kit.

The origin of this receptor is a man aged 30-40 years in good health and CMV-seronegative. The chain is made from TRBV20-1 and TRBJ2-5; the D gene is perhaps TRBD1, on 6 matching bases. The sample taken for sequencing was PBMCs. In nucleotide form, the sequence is TGCAGTGGGTGGGACACCCCGTCCCAGTACTTC. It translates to CSGWDTPSQYF.